This is a list of T cell receptor beta chains from one sample in a study of blood T cell repertoires in COVID-19. The data were produced by immunoSEQ multiplex PCR, yet TCRdb's version contains in-frame clones alone and is incomplete. This sample has approximately 250,000 clones, with about 90% found just once. Sequences were obtained from PBMCs or T cells enriched from blood (not recorded which). The receptors come from a woman aged 25 to 39 with acute COVID-19. Each CDR3 is given with its conserved first and last residue. The order of the fields is V gene, clone size, J gene, D gene, CDR3 DNA, CDR3 protein. A D gene is named only where the DNA matches it firmly. Only some rows state a clone size, as once, few, many or a class for expanded clones.

>TRBV13|-|TRBJ1-6|-
TGTGCCAGCAGCTTAGAAGTAGGGTCGGGAAATAATTCACCCCTCCACTTT
CASSLEVGSGNNSPLHF
>TRBV21-1|-|TRBJ2-7|-
TGTGCCAGCAGCGGGCCACAAAGACAGGGGGTACTAGCGGGAGTCGTTAAGTCCTACGAGCAGTACTTC
CASSGPQRQGVLAGVVKSYEQYF
>TRBV28|-|TRBJ2-7|-
TGTGCCAGCAGTTTTGACAACTCCTACGAGCAGTACTTC
CASSFDNSYEQYF
>TRBV28|few|TRBJ2-1|TRBD2
TGTGCCAGCACCTTGACTAGCGGGATTAATGAGCAGTTCTTC
CASTLTSGINEQFF
>TRBV19|few|TRBJ1-1|-
TGTGCCAGTACCCCAGTAGCGACTCTGAACACTGAAGCTTTCTTT
CASTPVATLNTEAFF
>TRBV7-9|-|TRBJ2-2|-
TGTGCCAGCAGCTCCCCGCGGTGGGAGTCTAACACCGGGGAGCTGTTTTTT
CASSSPRWESNTGELFF
>TRBV28|-|TRBJ2-1|TRBD1
TGTGCCAGCAGGCGCCCCGGGACAGGGGGCCATGAGCAGTTCTTC
CASRRPGTGGHEQFF
>TRBV6-5|-|TRBJ1-6|-
TGTGCCAGCCATCCAGGGAGGGAATCACCCCTCCACTTT
CASHPGRESPLHF
>TRBV6-5|-|TRBJ2-3|-
TGTGCCAGCAGTTACGTCGGCACAGATACGCAGTATTTT
CASSYVGTDTQYF
>TRBV7-9|-|TRBJ1-1|TRBD1
TGTGCCAGCAGCCTCGACAGGGGAGTTTTCACTGAAGCTTTCTTT
CASSLDRGVFTEAFF
>TRBV10-3|-|TRBJ1-5|TRBD1
TGTGCCATCAGTGAGTTGGAACAGGGGACTGGACAGCCCCAGCATTTT
CAISELEQGTGQPQHF
>TRBV30|-|TRBJ2-3|TRBD2
TGTGCCTGGAGTGTAGGGCTAGCGGGAGTCACAGATACGCAGTATTTT
CAWSVGLAGVTDTQYF
>TRBV27|-|TRBJ2-7|TRBD2
TGTGCCAGCAGTCCTCCAGGTAGCGGGTACGAGCAGTACTTC
CASSPPGSGYEQYF
>TRBV7-2|-|TRBJ2-5|TRBD1
TGTGCCAGCAACAGGGGGGTAGCCCAAGAGACCCAGTACTTC
CASNRGVAQETQYF
>TRBV5-1|-|TRBJ2-1|TRBD2
TGCGCCAGCAGCTTGGTACCTAGCGGTGCCTACAATGAGCAGTTCTTC
CASSLVPSGAYNEQFF
>TRBV2|-|TRBJ1-3|-
TGTGCCAGCAGTGAAATATTGGACTCCAGCTCTGGAAACACCATATATTTT
CASSEILDSSSGNTIYF
>TRBV19|once|TRBJ2-3|TRBD1
TGTGCCAGTAGTACCTGGACAGGGCCGGTCCCAGATACGCAGTATTTT
CASSTWTGPVPDTQYF
>TRBV5-4|-|TRBJ2-7|TRBD2
TGTGCCAGCAGCTACCCCGGGACTAGCGGTACCTGGGGCGACGAGCAGTACTTC
CASSYPGTSGTWGDEQYF
>TRBV6-5|-|TRBJ1-3|-
TGTGCCAGCACAGGGTCTGGAAACACCATATATTTT
CASTGSGNTIYF
>TRBV5-1|once|TRBJ2-7|TRBD1
TGCGCCAGCAGCTCTCATACAGGGGGCGGGGACGAGCAGTACTTC
CASSSHTGGGDEQYF
>TRBV6-5|-|TRBJ1-1|TRBD1
TGTGCCAGCAGTTATACAGGGGGGAACACTGAAGCTTTCTTT
CASSYTGGNTEAFF
>TRBV7-2|-|TRBJ2-5|-
TGTGCCAGCAGCTTAGGACTGGGGGCGGGAGAAGAGACCCAGTACTTC
CASSLGLGAGEETQYF
>TRBV13|-|TRBJ1-6|-
TGTGCCAGCAGCATCGGCGGGGGCTCTATTTCACCCCTCCACTTT
CASSIGGGSISPLHF
>TRBV5-8|once|TRBJ1-1|-
TGTGCCAGCCCCGGAGGGGCGGGGGCCAGAAACACTGAAGCTTTCTTT
CASPGGAGARNTEAFF
>TRBV4-1|-|TRBJ2-7|-
TGCGCCAGCAGCCAAGAAAGGGCCGGACACTCCTACGAGCAGTACTTC
CASSQERAGHSYEQYF
>TRBV6-2/TRBV6-3|-|TRBJ2-3|TRBD2
TGTGCCAGCAGTTACCCGACTAGCGGGAGGCGAGATACGCAGTATTTT
CASSYPTSGRRDTQYF
>TRBV7-9|-|TRBJ2-7|TRBD1
TGTGCCAGCAGCTTAGTACAGGGGGCTGTCGAGCAGTACTTC
CASSLVQGAVEQYF
>TRBV20-1|few|TRBJ2-1|-
TGCAGTGCTAGAGCGGACAAGAGGTTCTTC
CSARADKRFF
>TRBV21-1|few|TRBJ1-5|-
TGTGCCAGCAGCAAAAGGACAGGGGGCTATAATCAGCCCCAGCATTTT
CASSKRTGGYNQPQHF
>TRBV19|-|TRBJ2-1|-
TGTGCCAGTAGTATACGACTTAGCGCTTATGAGCAGTTCTTC
CASSIRLSAYEQFF
>TRBV19|-|TRBJ2-3|-
TGTGCCAGCCATAGTCTGGGGGGAGTTGGAGATACGCAGTATTTT
CASHSLGGVGDTQYF
>TRBV6-2/TRBV6-3|-|TRBJ2-2|TRBD2
TGTGCCAGCAGTTACGAAGGACTAGCGGGGGAGAACACCGGGGAGCTGTTTTTT
CASSYEGLAGENTGELFF
>TRBV11-3|-|TRBJ1-6|-
TGTGCCAGCAGCTTGGGGCTTGATTCACCCCTCCACTTT
CASSLGLDSPLHF
>TRBV29-1|once|TRBJ2-6|-
TGCAGCGTGGCCACTGGGGCCAACGTCCTGACTTTC
CSVATGANVLTF
>TRBV2|few|TRBJ1-1|TRBD1
TGTGCCAGCAGAGAATACAGACAGGGGGAAACTGAAGCTTTCTTT
CASREYRQGETEAFF
>TRBV28|-|TRBJ1-1|TRBD1
TGTGCCACCGTAGGGGGGGAACAGGGGGCTGCTGAAGCTTTCTTT
CATVGGEQGAAEAFF
>TRBV6-6|once|TRBJ1-3|-
TGTGCCAGCAGTTTGGACAGCTCTGGAAACACCATATATTTT
CASSLDSSGNTIYF
>TRBV7-3|-|TRBJ2-2|-
TGTGCCAGCAGCCCGGTTGAGCGGGGACATAAGACGAACACCGGGGAGCTGTTTTTT
CASSPVERGHKTNTGELFF
>TRBV4-1|-|TRBJ1-2|TRBD1
TGCGCCAGCAGCCAGGGACAGGGTTCCGGCTACACCTTC
CASSQGQGSGYTF
>TRBV2|-|TRBJ2-1|TRBD2
TGTGCCAGCAGCCGACTAGCGGGAGAGCACAATGAGCAGTTCTTC
CASSRLAGEHNEQFF
>TRBV3-1/TRBV3-2|-|TRBJ2-3|TRBD1
TGTGCCAGCAGCCAGGGGAGACAGGGTTGGTCAGATACGCAGTATTTT
CASSQGRQGWSDTQYF
>TRBV5-4|medium-sized|TRBJ1-2|-
TGTGCCAGCAGCGACGGGACACCCTACTCTCTCTCCAATTATGGCTACACCTTC
CASSDGTPYSLSNYGYTF
>TRBV12-3/TRBV12-4|-|TRBJ1-6|TRBD1
TGTGCCTCGCGAGGGACAGGGAATTCACCCCTCCACTTT
CASRGTGNSPLHF
>TRBV2|-|TRBJ1-4|-
TGTGCCAGCAGTGAAAGGGGGTTTGATGAAAAACTGTTTTTT
CASSERGFDEKLFF
>TRBV12-3/TRBV12-4|-|TRBJ1-2|-
TGTGCCAGCAGTTCCAGGGTCCCCTATGGCTACACCTTC
CASSSRVPYGYTF
>TRBV7-9|-|TRBJ1-1|TRBD1
TGTGCCAGCACGACCGCAGGGGGTGAGGAAGCTTTCTTT
CASTTAGGEEAFF
>TRBV12-5|-|TRBJ2-7|TRBD2
TGTGCTAGTGGTTTTTCGACAGCCCCGGGACTAGCGGGAAACGAGCAGTACTTC
CASGFSTAPGLAGNEQYF
>TRBV6-5|-|TRBJ1-4|-
TGTGCCAGCAGTTACGGGGACTCCACTAATGAAAAACTGTTTTTT
CASSYGDSTNEKLFF
>TRBV4-3|-|TRBJ2-3|TRBD2
TGCGCCAGCAGCCAAGAGGGGCGGGGTCTAGCGGGAGGGCCATACACAGATACGCAGTATTTT
CASSQEGRGLAGGPYTDTQYF
>TRBV11-2|-|TRBJ2-3|TRBD2
TGTGCCAGCAGCTCCCGGACTAGGCAAGATACGCAGTATTTT
CASSSRTRQDTQYF
>TRBV7-2|-|TRBJ2-7|TRBD2
TGTGCCAGCAGCTTAGGGGTAAGAGGACTAGCGGGACTAAACGAGCAGTACTTC
CASSLGVRGLAGLNEQYF
>TRBV25-1|-|TRBJ2-1|TRBD1
TGTGCCAGCAGCCGACAGGGGGAGGACAATGAGCAGTTCTTC
CASSRQGEDNEQFF
>TRBV25-1|once|TRBJ2-7|-
TGTGCCAGCAGTGGGAGCGAAACCTACGAGCAGTACTTC
CASSGSETYEQYF